This passage covers 15 T cell receptor beta chains from one sample sequenced in a study of regulatory T cells in long-lasting Graves disease. For TCR beta, libraries came from iRepertoire HTBI primers and Arm-PCR of CDR3 regions. TCRdb passed the multiplex PCR reads through MiXCR, listing each CDR3 protein once. Of under 800,000 distinct CDR3 sequences listed, roughly 15% were seen once; the top ten hold 15% to 20%. Regarding time point: newly diagnosed GD, antithyroid drugs for less than 3 months. Construction of the TCR library relied on RNA isolated from PBMCs. In addition, the sample was reused for a study of T cells in Graves' hyperthyroidism and ophthalmopathy.

Sequenced here: peripheral blood mononuclear cells (PBMCs), sampled at new diagnosis, from a patient treated with antithyroid drugs. These receptors were collected from a woman aged 25 to 39 with Graves disease.

This clonotype showed up just a few times. The chain recombines TRBV7-9 with TRBJ2-2, with 11 bases matching TRBD2. Trimming cost V 5 bases and J 4 bases; bases outside gene matches: 9. The CDR3 spans 17 residues. CDR1 is SEHNR, CDR2 FQNEAQ, per germline (reference sequence). CDR3 coding DNA: TGTGCCAGCAGCCCCGCTCGACTAGCGGGGATCACCGGGGAGCTGTTTTTT. Translation: CASSPARLAGITGELFF. Variable domain in full (rest from reference TRBV7-9 and TRBJ2-2): DTGVSQNPRHKITKRGQNVTFRCDPISEHNRLYWYRQTLGQGPEFLTYFQNEAQLEKSRLLSDRFSAERPKGSFSTLEIQRTEQGDSAMYLCASSPARLAGITGELFFGEGSRLTVL.

The chain employs TRBV4-1 and TRBJ2-5; no reliable D call. The germline V gene has CDR1 MGHRA and CDR2 YSYEKL. The V and J ends lost 1 base and 1 base respectively, with 4 bases between them. The CDR3 is made up of 13 amino acids. CDR3 sequence reads: CASSQGVQETQYF. Written as DNA, the CDR3 is TGCGCCAGCAGCCAAGGGGTCCAAGAGACCCAGTACTTC.

This clonotype was seen many times. This rearrangement joins TRBV12-3 or TRBV12-4 to TRBJ1-2; D gene unclear. CDR3 length: 14 residues. V was trimmed by 4 bases and J by 8 bases, leaving 17 bases between them. The CDR3 nucleotides read TGTGCCAGCAGTTCTAATTCGAATTCGGGAGGCTACACCTTC. Its protein is CASSSNSNSGGYTF.

This clonotype has a count of ten or more. This sequence joins TRBV2 and TRBJ1-1; no definite D call. CDR3 length: 14 residues. Germline CDR1 SNHLY, CDR2 FYNNEI. V gave up 8 bases and J gave up 5 bases, with 18 bases separating them. The CDR3 region has the DNA TGTGCCAGCTCTCGCTCTCAGGAGCGGACTGAAGCTTTCTTT. It encodes CASSRSQERTEAFF.

As DNA, the CDR3 is TGTGCCTGGGGGCGGGCCTACGAGCAGTACTTC. Amino acid sequence: CAWGRAYEQYF. The rearrangement joins TRBV30 to TRBJ2-7; a weak D match, TRBD2 (5 bases). Germline CDR1 reads GTSNPN; CDR2 reads SVGIG (reference sequence). The CDR3 consists of 11 residues. V lost 5 bases and J 2 bases, leaving 7 bases between the germline ends. The full variable domain, rest sourced from reference TRBV30 and TRBJ2-7, is SQTIHQWPATLVQPVGSPLSLECTVEGTSNPNLYWYRQAAGRGLQLLFYSVGIGQISSEVPQNLSASRPQDRQFILSSKKLLLSDSGFYLCAWGRAYEQYFGPGTRLTVT.

This clonotype was detected a few times. V usage is TRBV2 and J usage is TRBJ1-4; 7 positions match TRBD1. This CDR3 is 24 amino acids long. With V trimmed by 2 bases and J by 6 bases, 33 bases remained unmatched. Looked up from germline, CDR1 is SNHLY and CDR2 is FYNNEI. The CDR3 sequence is CASSEPALHTLPRPSQGPDEKLFF. DNA of the CDR3: TGTGCCAGCAGTGAACCCGCACTCCATACACTTCCGCGACCGTCACAGGGGCCGGATGAAAAACTGTTTTTT.

This clonotype was detected a few times. The gene calls are TRBV3-1 and TRBJ2-3; 8 bases line up with TRBD1. V lost 3 bases, J lost 6 bases, and 8 bases stayed unmatched. Germline V lookup: CDR1 LGHDT, CDR2 YNNKEL (reference sequence). The CDR3 is 15 residues long. CDR3 sequence reads: CASSQSTGVADTQYF. CDR3 nucleotides: TGTGCCAGCAGCCAGTCGACAGGGGTAGCGGATACGCAGTATTTT.

The table lists this clonotype with many counts. V usage is TRBV2 and J usage is TRBJ2-3, with 8 bases identical to TRBD1. Germline values: CDR1 SNHLY, CDR2 FYNNEI. J gave up 5 bases and V 6 bases, and 7 bases lay outside the gene matches. The CDR3 spans 14 residues. The CDR3 reads CASRETGARDTQYF. The CDR3 DNA sequence: TGTGCCAGCAGGGAGACAGGGGCCCGAGATACGCAGTATTTT.

This chain links TRBV19 with TRBJ2-7; 9 positions agree with TRBD1. V lost 5 bases, J lost 5 bases, and 13 bases stayed unmatched. This CDR3 has 16 amino acids. The germline V gene has CDR1 LNHDA and CDR2 SQIVND (reference sequence). The CDR3 DNA follows: TGTGCCAGTAGTTATCAAACAGGGGGCGGTGTCCACGAGCAGTACTTC. It specifies CASSYQTGGGVHEQYF.

At least ten counts were recorded for this clonotype. The CDR3 reads CAISEGQEGYEQYF. CDR3 nucleotides: TGTGCCATCAGTGAGGGGCAGGAGGGCTACGAGCAGTACTTC. The rearrangement links TRBV10-3 to TRBJ2-7; a possible D gene is TRBD2 (6 bases). V was pared by 2 bases and J by 3 bases, with 11 bases between. CDR1 is ENHRY and CDR2 is SYGVKD in the germline V gene. There are 14 residues in the CDR3.

This chain uses TRBV12-3 or TRBV12-4 with TRBJ2-5, with D uncertain. The CDR3 runs to 13 residues. Trimming stripped 5 bases from V and 1 base from J, with 8 bases between. CDR3 DNA sequence: TGTGCCAGCAGTGCCACAGTCCAAGAGACCCAGTACTTC. Amino acid sequence: CASSATVQETQYF.

This clonotype has at least ten counts. J is TRBJ1-1 and V is TRBV7-9; possible D gene TRBD1, 6 bases. Germline-derived CDR1 and CDR2 are SEHNR and FQNEAQ (reference sequence). Trimming took 6 bases from V and 0 from J, leaving 14 bases between them. This CDR3 has 15 amino acids. The CDR3 here is CASSPSGHLNTEAFF. CDR3 in DNA: TGTGCCAGCAGTCCCTCGGGACACTTGAACACTGAAGCTTTCTTT.

This clonotype occurred many times. The chain carries TRBV6-1 and TRBJ1-5, with D hard to call. This CDR3 region has 13 residues. Germline lookup yields CDR1 MNHNS and CDR2 SASEGT. Trimming took off 3 bases at V and 4 bases at J, with 7 bases between the two ends. The CDR3 protein is CASSETLNQPQHF. The CDR3 DNA reads as TGTGCCAGCAGTGAGACACTGAATCAGCCCCAGCATTTT.

This clonotype was recorded a few times. The rearrangement joins TRBV12-5 to TRBJ2-5; D possibly matches TRBD1 or TRBD2 (7 bases each). CDR1 is LGHNT, CDR2 FRNRAP, per germline. Trimming removed 1 base from V and 5 bases from J, with 17 bases in between. This CDR3 has 16 residues. CDR3 sequence reads: CASGLGQGGARETQYF. The CDR3 nucleotides read TGTGCTAGTGGTTTGGGGCAGGGGGGGGCGCGGGAGACCCAGTACTTC.

In this sample, this clonotype turned up many times. The rearrangement uses TRBV28 and TRBJ2-7, with 10 bases fitting TRBD1. CDR3 length: 17 amino acids. CDR1 is MDHEN, CDR2 SYDVKM, per germline. V was pared by 6 bases and J by 6 bases, with 17 bases of the junction left unmatched. The CDR3 DNA reads TGTGCCAGCAGGAAACCTCCGGGGACAGGGGAGAGTAGCGAGCAGTACTTC. This encodes CASRKPPGTGESSEQYF.